The sequence of this TCR beta chain was determined in a study of molecular identifiers for immune sequencing clone quantification. In the study overall: For replicates, RNA isolated from about 19,000 or 110,000 naive CD8 cells was divided into five portions, of which four were sequenced. Whole-study findings and limits: Researchers reportedly could pick up spiked Jurkat TCR RNA from one cell mixed into about a million naive cells. Clones above 20 RNA copies held over 98% of effector molecules, under 1% in naive cells.

With listed TCR primers and previously described methods, bulk TCR libraries were prepared. TCRdb ran MiXCR on the PCR reads and lists one entry per CDR3 protein. The repertoire holds approximately 90,000 distinct CDR3 sequences, over 20% seen once, with around 1.1% in the top ten. This clonotype was seen at least ten times. The target antigen is unknown. Per the germline V gene, CDR1 is MNHEY and CDR2 is SVGEGT. Unmatched junction bases numbered 3, after V lost 4 bases and J lost 2 bases. The CDR3 length is 14 residues. This clonotype was obtained from a human donor in good health. Some libraries in this study had Jurkat cell RNA spiked in. The chain couples TRBV6-2 or TRBV6-3 to TRBJ2-7; TRBD1 matches at 9 bases. Sequenced: naive CD8+ T cells from blood, with Jurkat cell RNA spiked in. Subset given: FACS-sorted CD8+CD4-CCR7+CD45RA+ naive T cells. The CDR3 protein is CASSLTGGAYEQYF. The DNA for the CDR3 is TGTGCCAGCAGTTTGACAGGGGGTGCCTACGAGCAGTACTTC.